This T cell receptor beta chain was captured in a study of blood T cell repertoires in COVID-19. Background on the study: Some COVID-19 samples were acute and others convalescent; all came from the United States, Italy and Spain. In each case, the material was cDNA or gDNA derived from T cells, B-cell-depleted T cells, or PBMCs.

The Seattle patients joined while their infection was active and were tracked longitudinally afterward. Profiled with immunoSEQ multiplex PCR; TCRdb holds only in-frame clones, not every one. The table includes more than 300,000 clones, around 87% detected once. Material: peripheral blood. This TCR derives from a woman in her thirties with COVID-19, enrolled during active disease.

The CDR3 DNA reads as TGTGCCACCAGCAGACAGGGAGGCTACGAGCAGTACTTC. It specifies CATSRQGGYEQYF. This chain connects TRBV15 to TRBJ2-7, with D tentatively TRBD2 (6 bases). With 2 bases removed from V and 3 bases from J, the gap between germline ends came to 8 bases. CDR1 is LNHNV, CDR2 YYDKDF, per germline (reference sequence). CDR3 length: 13 amino acids. The variable domain in full, completed from reference TRBV15 and TRBJ2-7, reads DAMVIQNPRYQVTQFGKPVTLSCSQTLNHNVMYWYQQKSSQAPKLLFHYYDKDFNNEADTPDNFQSRRPNTSFCFLDIRSPGLGDTAMYLCATSRQGGYEQYFGPGTRLTVT.